The 13 T cell receptor beta chains given below trace back to one sample, sequenced in a study of blood T cell repertoires in COVID-19. Profiled with immunoSEQ multiplex PCR; TCRdb holds only in-frame clones, not every one. The sample holds over 90,000 clones, approximately 84% seen once. Sequencing was performed on peripheral blood. The source of these receptors is a man aged 40-49 years with active or convalescent COVID-19.

The chain links TRBV2 to TRBJ1-3; 8 bases are shared with TRBD1. Germline CDR1 SNHLY, CDR2 FYNNEI. This CDR3 spans 15 amino acids. V lost 5 bases, J lost 2 bases, and 5 bases stayed unmatched. The CDR3 here is CASSQQGVAGNTIYF. CDR3 nucleotide sequence: TGTGCCAGCAGTCAACAGGGGGTGGCTGGAAACACCATATATTTT.

The chain joins TRBV7-2 to TRBJ1-6, with 10 bases identical to TRBD1. The CDR3 contains 15 residues. Germline-derived CDR1 and CDR2 are SGHTA and FQGNSA. J gave up 10 bases and V 4 bases, and 7 bases lay outside the gene matches. CDR3 bases: TGTGCCAGCAGCTCGGACAGGGGGGGAAGGTCACCCCTCCACTTT. Translation: CASSSDRGGRSPLHF.

The chain is built from TRBV5-1 and TRBJ2-7; TRBD2 agrees at 10 bases. The germline gives CDR1 SGHRS, CDR2 YFSETQ. V shed 8 bases, J shed 2 bases, and the junction held 10 bases outside the gene matches. The CDR3 has 15 residues. CDR3 coding DNA: TGCGCCAGTAGTATAGCGGGGGGCCCGACCTACGAGCAGTACTTC. Residues: CASSIAGGPTYEQYF.

The chain carries TRBV6-2 or TRBV6-3 and TRBJ2-7; 9 bases match TRBD1. The CDR3 runs to 14 residues. The J segment lost 3 bases and the V segment lost 5 bases, leaving 5 bases of the junction unmatched. The germline gives CDR1 MNHEY, CDR2 SVGEGT. CDR3 sequence (DNA): TGTGCCAGCAGTGTTACAGGGGGCGTCTACGAGCAGTACTTC. Protein: CASSVTGGVYEQYF.

The chain employs TRBV2 and TRBJ2-7; D is perhaps TRBD1 (6 bases). The V gene's germline CDR1 is SNHLY and CDR2 FYNNEI. The CDR3 is made up of 14 amino acids. The germline V and J ends were trimmed by 4 bases and 2 bases, with 12 bases remaining between them. The CDR3, as DNA: TGTGCCAGCAGTGCCCAGGGGCTAACCTACGAGCAGTACTTC. Amino acids: CASSAQGLTYEQYF.

The chain recombines TRBV5-1 with TRBJ2-7; 10 bases are a match to TRBD1. Trimming removed 5 bases from V and 2 bases from J; junction bases left unmatched: 4. The CDR3 length is 14 residues. CDR1 and CDR2 (germline): SGHRS, YFSETQ. The CDR3 DNA follows: TGCGCCAGCAGTTCGACAGGGGGCGCCTACGAGCAGTACTTC. It yields the protein CASSSTGGAYEQYF.

The rearrangement joins TRBV18 to TRBJ2-3; possibly TRBD2 for D (5 bases). The CDR3 is 13 residues long. Germline V gene lookup returns CDR1 KGHSH and CDR2 LQKENI. Trimming took off 6 bases at V and 1 base at J, with 8 bases between the two ends. CDR3 in DNA: TGTGCCAGCTCTCGGGAAGGCACAGATACGCAGTATTTT. Translated, it gives CASSREGTDTQYF.

The chain employs TRBV18 and TRBJ1-4; 7 nucleotides match TRBD1. In germline, CDR1 is KGHSH, CDR2 LQKENI. V was pared by 3 bases and J by 8 bases, with 12 bases of the junction left unmatched. CDR3 length equals 16 residues. The CDR3 here is CASSPVWGTGEEKLFF. The CDR3 nucleotides are TGTGCCAGCTCACCGGTATGGGGAACAGGGGAGGAAAAACTGTTTTTT.

V and J are TRBV5-4 and TRBJ2-3; tentatively, D is TRBD2 (6 bases). The CDR3 totals 15 residues. Per germline, CDR1 SGHNT and CDR2 YYREEE (reference sequence). V was clipped by 5 bases and J by 2 bases, with 15 bases between them. CDR3 nucleotide sequence: TGTGCCAGCAGTCCGGGACTCCTCAACACAGATACGCAGTATTTT. Protein sequence: CASSPGLLNTDTQYF.

The V gene is TRBV18, the J gene TRBJ1-2, with D maybe TRBD1 (5 bases). The germline CDR1 and CDR2 sequences are KGHSH and LQKENI. V was cut by 6 bases and J by 4 bases, with 15 bases left in between. The CDR3 runs to 14 residues. CDR3 DNA sequence: TGTGCCAGCTCCCCGAGAGGGGAGGGCTATGGCTACACCTTC. Translating gives CASSPRGEGYGYTF.

This clone was observed a handful of times. V is TRBV7-8 and J is TRBJ2-1, with a tentative D call TRBD2 (6 bases). The ends were cut back, 5 bases at V and 0 bases at J, with 14 bases in the middle. The CDR3 covers 16 residues. Germline lookup yields CDR1 SGHVS and CDR2 FQNEAQ. The chain's CDR3 is CASSEHGGSSYNEQFF. In DNA, the CDR3 is TGTGCCAGCAGCGAACACGGGGGTAGCTCCTACAATGAGCAGTTCTTC.

The chain links TRBV7-2 to TRBJ1-6; the D is unclear. The V end lost 2 bases, the J end lost 8 bases, and 10 bases lay between the germline ends. CDR1 and CDR2 from the germline V gene are SGHTA and FQGNSA. The CDR3 contains 14 residues. The CDR3 DNA follows: TGTGCCAGCAGCTTATCTTACACAGATTCACCCCTCCACTTT. It specifies CASSLSYTDSPLHF.

This chain joins TRBV11-2 and TRBJ1-4; D not resolved. This CDR3 has 14 residues. The germline V and J ends were trimmed by 2 bases and 4 bases, with 8 bases remaining between them. Germline CDR1 is SGHAT and CDR2 is FQNNGV. The DNA for the CDR3 is TGTGCCAGCAGCTTAAGTCCCGGTAATGAAAAACTGTTTTTT. It specifies CASSLSPGNEKLFF.